Below, 15 T cell receptor beta chains from the same sample are listed, as sequenced in a study of blood T cell repertoires in COVID-19. Generated by immunoSEQ multiplex PCR, the TCRdb table keeps only in-frame clones and is missing some. The sample shows around 30,000 clones, 77% of them seen only once. Material for sequencing was peripheral blood. The source is a human donor in a cohort sampled during active COVID-19.

This chain uses TRBV6-6 with TRBJ2-7, with 9 bases that match TRBD1. This CDR3 region has 14 residues. Germline-derived CDR1 and CDR2 are MNHNY and SVGAGI (reference sequence). The V segment lost 1 base and the J segment 6 bases; nucleotides outside the gene matches: 4. The CDR3 here is CASSYLGQGGEQYF. In DNA form, the CDR3 reads TGTGCCAGCAGTTACTTGGGACAGGGAGGCGAGCAGTACTTC.

The gene calls are TRBV7-6 and TRBJ2-7; 9 positions match TRBD2. The germline CDR1 and CDR2 sequences are SGHVS and FNYEAQ. The CDR3 length is 14 residues. Trimming took 7 bases from V and 5 from J; bases not matched to a gene: 9. CDR3 sequence (DNA): TGTGCCAGCACCCTAAGGGCGGGAGGGAACGAGCAGTACTTC. Translated: CASTLRAGGNEQYF.

V and J are TRBV28 and TRBJ1-2; tentatively, D is TRBD1 (5 bases). The CDR3 spans 12 residues. CDR1 MDHEN and CDR2 SYDVKM come from the germline V gene. The V end was cut by 8 bases, the J end by 8 bases, with 15 bases between. CDR3 sequence reads: CASLPGQGGYTF. CDR3 DNA: TGTGCCAGCCTCCCCGGCCAGGGAGGCTACACCTTC.

The chain employs TRBV5-1 and TRBJ1-2; D is possibly TRBD1 (5 bases). This CDR3 has 15 amino acids. The V end lost 5 bases, the J end lost 7 bases, and 21 bases lay between the germline ends. Germline CDR1 is SGHRS and CDR2 is YFSETQ. CDR3 region: CASSDTSRQGGGYTF. For the CDR3, the DNA is TGCGCCAGCAGTGACACGTCGCGGCAGGGAGGTGGCTACACCTTC.

This chain uses TRBV3-1 (or the pseudogene TRBV3-2) with TRBJ1-3; a possible D gene is TRBD1 (6 bases). This CDR3 has 15 residues. Deletions cut 3 bases from V and 0 bases from J, with 9 bases between. CDR1 LGHDT and CDR2 YNNKEL come from the germline V gene (reference sequence). The CDR3 reads CASSQIQGSGNTIYF. As DNA, the CDR3 is TGTGCCAGCAGCCAGATACAGGGCTCTGGAAACACCATATATTTT.

The rearrangement uses TRBV3-1 (or the pseudogene TRBV3-2) and TRBJ2-5; 10 bases match TRBD1. This CDR3 contains 15 residues. Germline CDR1 is LGHDT and CDR2 is YNNKEL (reference sequence). V lost 3 bases, J lost 4 bases, and 5 bases stayed unmatched. CDR3 in amino acids: CASSHRDRGRETQYF. The CDR3 DNA reads as TGTGCCAGCAGCCACCGGGACAGGGGAAGAGAGACCCAGTACTTC.

The chain links TRBV2 to TRBJ2-2, with D possibly being TRBD1 (5 bases). The CDR3 loop spans 14 amino acids. Trimming shortened V by 4 bases and J by 5 bases, and 11 bases separated the two germline ends. Germline CDR1 reads SNHLY; CDR2 reads FYNNEI. The CDR3 reads CASSAQGMTGELFF. Here the CDR3 DNA reads TGTGCCAGCAGTGCCCAGGGCATGACCGGGGAGCTGTTTTTT. Full variable domain (remainder filled in from reference TRBV2 and TRBJ2-2): EPEVTQTPSHQVTQMGQEVILRCVPISNHLYFYWYRQILGQKVEFLVSFYNNEISEKSEIFDDQFSVERPDGSNFTLKIRSTKLEDSAMYFCASSAQGMTGELFFGEGSRLTVL.

The V gene is TRBV19, the J gene TRBJ1-1; 7 nucleotides align to TRBD1. CDR1 is LNHDA, CDR2 SQIVND, per germline (reference sequence). CDR3 length: 17 residues. V shed 0 bases and J 8 bases; nucleotides not matched to a gene: 15. For the CDR3, the DNA is TGTGCCAGTAGTATAGAAAAAGGGAGACAGGGCCGCGGGGAAGCTTTCTTT. This sequence encodes CASSIEKGRQGRGEAFF.

The chain is built from TRBV4-2 and TRBJ1-3, with a tentative D call TRBD1 (5 bases). Germline V gene sequence: CDR1 LGHNA, CDR2 YNFKEQ. Between the trimmed V and J ends, which lost 4 bases and 0 bases, there was a span of 10 bases. The CDR3 loop spans 15 amino acids. DNA of the CDR3: TGTGCCAGCAGCCTGACAGACAACTCTGGAAACACCATATATTTT. Residues: CASSLTDNSGNTIYF.

J is TRBJ2-2 and V is TRBV6-6; tentatively, D is TRBD2 (6 bases). V was cut by 2 bases and J by 4 bases, with 11 bases left in between. This CDR3 region has 15 residues. Germline V gene sequence: CDR1 MNHNY, CDR2 SVGAGI (reference sequence). CDR3: CASSYDGGGTGELFF. The CDR3 DNA is TGTGCCAGCAGTTACGATGGGGGAGGCACCGGGGAGCTGTTTTTT.

This clone appeared a single time. This sequence joins TRBV5-1 and TRBJ2-7, with 8 positions matching TRBD1. The CDR3 is 16 amino acids. The germline CDR1 and CDR2 sequences are SGHRS and YFSETQ. V was pared by 0 bases and J by 3 bases, with 8 bases of the junction left unmatched. CDR3 sequence: CASSLAAGTGHYEQYF. The CDR3 DNA follows: TGCGCCAGCAGCTTGGCCGCCGGGACAGGCCACTACGAGCAGTACTTC. Full variable domain (remainder filled in from reference TRBV5-1 and TRBJ2-7): KAGVTQTPRYLIKTRGQQVTLSCSPISGHRSVSWYQQTPGQGLQFLFEYFSETQRNKGNFPGRFSGRQFSNSRSEMNVSTLELGDSALYLCASSLAAGTGHYEQYFGPGTRLTVT.

This sequence joins TRBV18 and TRBJ2-3, with 9 bases matching TRBD1. With 3 bases clipped from V and 5 bases from J, the junction kept 6 bases outside the gene matches. CDR1 and CDR2 from the germline V gene are KGHSH and LQKENI. The CDR3 loop spans 15 amino acids. In DNA form, the CDR3 reads TGTGCCAGCTCACCGGGGACAGGGATGGGAGATACGCAGTATTTT. This translates into CASSPGTGMGDTQYF.

The CDR3 DNA follows: TGTGCCAGCAGCTTGTCCGGCCAGGGGATTACTAACTATGGCTACACCTTC. Its translation: CASSLSGQGITNYGYTF. The chain uses TRBV5-6 and TRBJ1-2; D perhaps matches TRBD1 (6 bases). From germline, CDR1 is SGHDT and CDR2 YYEEEE. V shed 1 base and J shed 0 bases, with 16 bases lying between them. CDR3 length: 17 residues. The variable domain in full, completed from reference TRBV5-6 and TRBJ1-2, reads DAGVTQSPTHLIKTRGQQVTLRCSPKSGHDTVSWYQQALGQGPQFIFQYYEEEERQRGNFPDRFSGHQFPNYSSELNVNALLLGDSALYLCASSLSGQGITNYGYTFGSGTRLTVV.

The V call is TRBV9, the J call TRBJ1-1, with 7 bases matching TRBD1. The CDR3 runs 12 residues. The trim removed 4 bases at V and 8 bases at J, leaving 5 bases unmatched. Germline values: CDR1 SGDLS, CDR2 YYNGEE. The CDR3 region has the DNA TGTGCCAGCAGCTTTTCGACAGGGGAAGCTTTCTTT. Its translation: CASSFSTGEAFF.

The genes are TRBV25-1 and TRBJ2-1, with D maybe TRBD1 (5 bases). V dropped 5 bases and J dropped 9 bases, with 14 bases sitting between them. Germline V gives CDR1 MGHDK, CDR2 SYGVNS. This CDR3 has 13 amino acids. The CDR3 reads CASSSLQGIEQFF. CDR3 DNA: TGTGCCAGCAGTTCCTTGCAGGGTATTGAGCAGTTCTTC. Full variable domain (remainder filled in from reference TRBV25-1 and TRBJ2-1): EADIYQTPRYLVIGTGKKITLECSQTMGHDKMYWYQQDPGMELHLIHYSYGVNSTEKGDLSSESTVSRIRTEHFPLTLESARPSHTSQYLCASSSLQGIEQFFGPGTRLTVL.